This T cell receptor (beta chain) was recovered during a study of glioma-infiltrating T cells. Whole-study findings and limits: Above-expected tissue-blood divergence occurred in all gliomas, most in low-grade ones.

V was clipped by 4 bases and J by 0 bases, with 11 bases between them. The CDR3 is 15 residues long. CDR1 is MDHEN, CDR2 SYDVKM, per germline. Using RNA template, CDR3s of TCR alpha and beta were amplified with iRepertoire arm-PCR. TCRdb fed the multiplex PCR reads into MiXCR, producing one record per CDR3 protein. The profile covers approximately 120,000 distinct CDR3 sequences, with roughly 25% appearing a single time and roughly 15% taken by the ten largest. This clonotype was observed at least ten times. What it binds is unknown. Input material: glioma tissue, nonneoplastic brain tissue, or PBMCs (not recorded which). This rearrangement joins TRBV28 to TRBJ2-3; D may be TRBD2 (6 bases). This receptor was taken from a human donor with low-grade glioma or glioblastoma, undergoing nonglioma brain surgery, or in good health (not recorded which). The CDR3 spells CASSSLRESTDTQYF. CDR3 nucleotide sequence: TGTGCCAGCAGTTCACTGCGGGAAAGCACAGATACGCAGTATTTT.